This T cell receptor beta chain was recovered during a study of blood T cell repertoires in COVID-19. About the study: Sample material is recorded as cDNA or gDNA derived from T cells, B-cell-depleted T cells, or PBMCs.

Original data processing: Estimated nucleated cell counts came from reference gene primer amplification. Libraries were prepared by immunoSEQ multiplex PCR; TCRdb keeps only in-frame clonotypes and omits some of them. That table is the source of V, J and clone size, and D and trimming were worked out from the DNA. The data show a few hundred thousand clones, just under 85% seen once. Sequencing used peripheral blood. The receptor was isolated from a man older than 75 with acute or convalescent COVID-19.

CDR3 nucleotide sequence: TGTGCCAGCAGTTCGCCGGGGTTTAATGAAAAACTGTTTTTT. This gives the protein CASSSPGFNEKLFF. This chain links TRBV6-5 with TRBJ1-4; no clear D. V lost 4 bases to trimming and J lost 4 bases, with 10 bases between them. CDR1 and CDR2 (germline): MNHEY, SVGAGI. The CDR3 is 14 residues long.